Reported below is one TCR beta chain. Its antigen is not known. This sample stems from a study of T cell responses to AZD1222 COVID-19 vaccine. Sequencing used immunoSEQ multiplex PCR; TCRdb keeps in-frame clones, though not all of them. This sample yields hundreds of thousands of clones, of which more than 85% are seen a single time; about 1% belongs to the top ten. Study results and limitations: The study found vaccine-associated CD4 TCRs spanning spike, dominant at 160-218 and 743-854. It was only after the peak T cell response that any repertoires were sampled. Seropositive status at baseline applied to only a handful of AZD1222 recipients. Rises in breadth and depth of Spike-specific TCRs came after two AZD1222 doses.

The sequence derives from an adult in good health. Specimen: peripheral blood, collected on day 0 of MenACWY control vaccination.

As DNA, the CDR3 is TGCAGCGTTGAAGCAAGTGGAAACACCATATATTTT. Protein: CSVEASGNTIYF. V gene TRBV29-1 combines with J gene TRBJ1-3; D unclear. The germline V and J ends were trimmed by 1 base and 3 bases, with 4 bases remaining between them. The length of the CDR3 is 12 residues. Germline V lookup: CDR1 SQVTM, CDR2 ANQGSEA.